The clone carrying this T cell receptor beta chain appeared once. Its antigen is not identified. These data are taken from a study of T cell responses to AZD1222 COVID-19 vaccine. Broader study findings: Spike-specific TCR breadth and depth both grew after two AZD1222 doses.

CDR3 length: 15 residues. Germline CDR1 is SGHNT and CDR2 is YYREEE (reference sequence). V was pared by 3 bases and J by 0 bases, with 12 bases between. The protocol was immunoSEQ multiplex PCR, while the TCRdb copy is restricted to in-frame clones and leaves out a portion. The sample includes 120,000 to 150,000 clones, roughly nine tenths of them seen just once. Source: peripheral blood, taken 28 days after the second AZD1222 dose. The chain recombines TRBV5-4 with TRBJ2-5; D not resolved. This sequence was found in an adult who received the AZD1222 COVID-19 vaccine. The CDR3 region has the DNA TGTGCCAGCAGCTCAGAGACTGGGTACCAAGAGACCCAGTACTTC. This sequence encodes CASSSETGYQETQYF.